Below, one T cell receptor beta chain is given with its context. Measured with immunoSEQ multiplex PCR; TCRdb has only the in-frame clones, and not every one. The sample lists some 150,000 clones; over 80% were seen once. The data are from a study of cytomegalovirus exposure and HLA in healthy donors. Per the germline V gene, CDR1 is MDHEN and CDR2 is SYDVKM. Trimming pared 6 bases from V and 13 bases from J, leaving 16 bases between. The CDR3 sequence is 12 residues long. This TCR derives from a woman in her thirties in good health and CMV-seropositive. The rearrangement joins TRBV28 to TRBJ1-5; the D is unclear. Specimen: PBMCs. CDR3 residues: CASSPSGGRQHF. CDR3 DNA: TGTGCCAGCAGCCCCTCGGGAGGTCGGCAGCATTTT.